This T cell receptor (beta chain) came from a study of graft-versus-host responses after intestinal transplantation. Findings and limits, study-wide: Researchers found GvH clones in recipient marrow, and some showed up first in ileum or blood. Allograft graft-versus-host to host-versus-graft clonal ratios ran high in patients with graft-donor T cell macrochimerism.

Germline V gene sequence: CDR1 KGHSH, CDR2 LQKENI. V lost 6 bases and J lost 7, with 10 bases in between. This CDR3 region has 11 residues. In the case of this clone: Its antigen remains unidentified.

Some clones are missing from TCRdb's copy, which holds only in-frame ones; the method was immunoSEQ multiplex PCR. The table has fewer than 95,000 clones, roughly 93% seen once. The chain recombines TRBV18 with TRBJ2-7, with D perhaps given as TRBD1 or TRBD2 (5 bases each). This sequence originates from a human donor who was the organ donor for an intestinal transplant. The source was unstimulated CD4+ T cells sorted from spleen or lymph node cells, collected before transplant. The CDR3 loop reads CASSPGREQYF. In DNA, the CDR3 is TGTGCCAGCTCCCCGGGGCGGGAGCAGTACTTC.